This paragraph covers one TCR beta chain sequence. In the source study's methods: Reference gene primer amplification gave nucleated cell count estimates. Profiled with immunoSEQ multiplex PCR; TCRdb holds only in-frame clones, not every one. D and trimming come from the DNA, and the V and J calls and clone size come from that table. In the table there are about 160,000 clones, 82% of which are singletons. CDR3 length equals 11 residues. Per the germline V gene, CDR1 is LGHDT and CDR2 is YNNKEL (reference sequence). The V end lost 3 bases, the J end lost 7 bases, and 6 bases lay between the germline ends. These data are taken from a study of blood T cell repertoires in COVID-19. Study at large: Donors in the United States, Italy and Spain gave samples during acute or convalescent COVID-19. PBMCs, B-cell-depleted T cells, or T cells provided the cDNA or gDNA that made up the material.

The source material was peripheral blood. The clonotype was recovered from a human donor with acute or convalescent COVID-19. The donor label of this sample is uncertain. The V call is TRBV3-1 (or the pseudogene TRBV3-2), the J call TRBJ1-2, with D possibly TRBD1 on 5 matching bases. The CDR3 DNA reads TGTGCCAGCAGCCAGGGGGGTGGCTACACCTTC. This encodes CASSQGGGYTF.